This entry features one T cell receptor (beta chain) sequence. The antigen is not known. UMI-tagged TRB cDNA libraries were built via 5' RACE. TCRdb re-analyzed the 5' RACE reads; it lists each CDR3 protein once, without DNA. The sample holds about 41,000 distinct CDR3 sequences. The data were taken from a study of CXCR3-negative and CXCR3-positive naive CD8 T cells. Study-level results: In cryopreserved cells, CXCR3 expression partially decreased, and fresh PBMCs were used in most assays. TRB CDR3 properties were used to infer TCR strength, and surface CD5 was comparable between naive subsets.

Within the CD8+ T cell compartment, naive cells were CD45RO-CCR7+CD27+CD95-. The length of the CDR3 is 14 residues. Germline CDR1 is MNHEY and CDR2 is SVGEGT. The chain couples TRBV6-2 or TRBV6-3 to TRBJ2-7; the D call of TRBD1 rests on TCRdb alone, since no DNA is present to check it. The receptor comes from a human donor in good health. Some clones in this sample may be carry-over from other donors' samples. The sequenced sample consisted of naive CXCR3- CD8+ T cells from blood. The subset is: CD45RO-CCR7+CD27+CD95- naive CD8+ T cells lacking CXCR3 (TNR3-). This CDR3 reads CASSYSNGGSEQYF.